The rows below give T cell receptor beta chains drawn from one sample of a study of T cell responses to AZD1222 COVID-19 vaccine. Profiled with immunoSEQ multiplex PCR; TCRdb holds only in-frame clones, not every one. The sample has approximately 90,000 clones; about 86% are singletons. The material was peripheral blood, obtained on day 0 of AZD1222 vaccination. The receptors originated from an adult in good health. Both conserved end residues are part of each CDR3. The order of the fields is clone size, V gene, D gene, J gene, CDR3 DNA, CDR3 protein. A D gene is named only where the DNA matches it firmly. A clone size is listed for some rows: how often the clone was seen (once, few, many), or a class if it is expanded.

abundance: few; v_gene: TRBV6-5; d_gene: TRBD1; j_gene: TRBJ2-7; CDR3nt: TGTGCCAGCAGTCCGGGACAGGGCTCCTACGAGCAGTACTTC; CDR3aa: CASSPGQGSYEQYF
abundance: .; v_gene: TRBV5-5; d_gene: TRBD2; j_gene: TRBJ2-5; CDR3nt: TGTGCCAGCAGCTACACCCAACTAGCGGCGGGTGGAGAGACCCAGTACTTC; CDR3aa: CASSYTQLAAGGETQYF
abundance: .; v_gene: TRBV5-1; d_gene: TRBD1; j_gene: TRBJ1-2; CDR3nt: TGCGCCAGCAGCTCCGGGACAGGGGGCGCCGATGGCTACACCTTC; CDR3aa: CASSSGTGGADGYTF
abundance: once; v_gene: TRBV23-1; d_gene: .; j_gene: TRBJ1-5; CDR3nt: TGCGCCAGCAGTCAACCCAGGGGCGCTTATAGCAATCAGCCCCAGCATTTT; CDR3aa: CASSQPRGAYSNQPQHF
abundance: once; v_gene: TRBV6-2/TRBV6-3; d_gene: .; j_gene: TRBJ1-4; CDR3nt: TGTGCCAGCAGTTCCGGCGGAGGGGGTTATGAAAAACTGTTTTTT; CDR3aa: CASSSGGGGYEKLFF
abundance: .; v_gene: TRBV2; d_gene: .; j_gene: TRBJ2-7; CDR3nt: TGTGCCGGCAGGGGCGCGGAACCCTACGAGCAGTACTTC; CDR3aa: CAGRGAEPYEQYF
abundance: .; v_gene: TRBV19; d_gene: TRBD1; j_gene: TRBJ2-1; CDR3nt: TGTGCCAGTAGGTCCCCCCCGACAGGGAACAATGAGCAGTTCTTC; CDR3aa: CASRSPPTGNNEQFF
abundance: .; v_gene: TRBV19; d_gene: .; j_gene: TRBJ1-1; CDR3nt: TGTGCCAGTAGTTTAACAGGGAACACTGAAGCTTTCTTT; CDR3aa: CASSLTGNTEAFF
abundance: .; v_gene: TRBV29-1; d_gene: .; j_gene: TRBJ1-2; CDR3nt: TGCAGCGTTGAGCTGGGCAGCCGCGGTGGCTACACCTTC; CDR3aa: CSVELGSRGGYTF
abundance: .; v_gene: TRBV5-1; d_gene: .; j_gene: TRBJ2-3; CDR3nt: TGCGCCAGCAGCTTGGGCAGTTATACAGATACGCAGTATTTT; CDR3aa: CASSLGSYTDTQYF
abundance: .; v_gene: TRBV9; d_gene: .; j_gene: TRBJ2-4; CDR3nt: TGTGCCAGCAGCGTAGTGGGGGACAACCTAGCCAAAAACATTCAGTACTTC; CDR3aa: CASSVVGDNLAKNIQYF
abundance: .; v_gene: TRBV19; d_gene: TRBD2; j_gene: TRBJ2-1; CDR3nt: TGTGCCAGTCGTGTACTAGCGTCCTACAATGAGCAGTTCTTC; CDR3aa: CASRVLASYNEQFF
abundance: .; v_gene: TRBV18; d_gene: .; j_gene: TRBJ2-2; CDR3nt: TGTGCCAGCTCACCACTACAGGGTGCGAACACCGGGGAGCTGTTTTTT; CDR3aa: CASSPLQGANTGELFF
abundance: .; v_gene: TRBV6-5; d_gene: .; j_gene: TRBJ2-1; CDR3nt: TGTGCCACCTCCGGACAGCCCTACAATGAGCAGTTCTTC; CDR3aa: CATSGQPYNEQFF
abundance: .; v_gene: TRBV11-2; d_gene: .; j_gene: TRBJ2-1; CDR3nt: TGTGCCAGCAGCTTAGATCGGGGTAGCTCGCAGCAGTTCTTC; CDR3aa: CASSLDRGSSQQFF
abundance: .; v_gene: TRBV27; d_gene: .; j_gene: TRBJ1-1; CDR3nt: TGTGCCAGCAGTTTGGGGACACGTACTGAAGCTTTCTTT; CDR3aa: CASSLGTRTEAFF
abundance: .; v_gene: TRBV3-1/TRBV3-2; d_gene: .; j_gene: TRBJ2-3; CDR3nt: TGTGCCAGCAGCCCGGATGCCAGCCCGCGGGGAGATACGCAGTATTTT; CDR3aa: CASSPDASPRGDTQYF
abundance: .; v_gene: TRBV5-6; d_gene: .; j_gene: TRBJ1-6; CDR3nt: TGTGCCAGCAGACCAGGGAGGAGCTCACCCCTCCACTTT; CDR3aa: CASRPGRSSPLHF
abundance: .; v_gene: TRBV24-1; d_gene: .; j_gene: TRBJ2-1; CDR3nt: TGTGCCACCAGTGATTTGATGTCGGGAGAGGGGGTCAATGAGCAGTTCTTC; CDR3aa: CATSDLMSGEGVNEQFF
abundance: few; v_gene: TRBV27; d_gene: .; j_gene: TRBJ2-5; CDR3nt: TGTGCCAGCAGTTTATATGGGGCTAGGGAAGAGACCCAGTACTTC; CDR3aa: CASSLYGAREETQYF
abundance: .; v_gene: TRBV19; d_gene: TRBD1; j_gene: TRBJ1-5; CDR3nt: TGTGCCAGTGGACAGGGGTTTGTTAGCAATCAGCCCCAGCATTTT; CDR3aa: CASGQGFVSNQPQHF
abundance: once; v_gene: TRBV30; d_gene: TRBD1; j_gene: TRBJ1-1; CDR3nt: TGTGCCTGGAATCCGGGACAGACATCGAACACTGAAGCTTTCTTT; CDR3aa: CAWNPGQTSNTEAFF
abundance: .; v_gene: TRBV29-1; d_gene: .; j_gene: TRBJ2-3; CDR3nt: TGCAGCGTTGGGGGCCAGGGGAAGTCTCTTAGCACAGATACGCAGTATTTT; CDR3aa: CSVGGQGKSLSTDTQYF
abundance: .; v_gene: TRBV7-7; d_gene: TRBD2; j_gene: TRBJ2-1; CDR3nt: TGTGCTAGCAGCTTTGGACTAGCTGGATACAATGAGCAGTTCTTC; CDR3aa: CASSFGLAGYNEQFF
abundance: once; v_gene: TRBV5-5; d_gene: TRBD1; j_gene: TRBJ2-5; CDR3nt: TGTGCCAGCAGCTTGCGGACAGGGCGAGAGACCCAGTACTTC; CDR3aa: CASSLRTGRETQYF
abundance: .; v_gene: TRBV18; d_gene: .; j_gene: TRBJ1-5; CDR3nt: TGTGCCAGCTCACCATTCCTTTATCAGCCCCAGCATTTT; CDR3aa: CASSPFLYQPQHF
abundance: .; v_gene: TRBV9; d_gene: .; j_gene: TRBJ1-6; CDR3nt: TGTGCCAGCAGCGTTGAGGGGGAAGGTTCACCCCTCCACTTT; CDR3aa: CASSVEGEGSPLHF
abundance: .; v_gene: TRBV10-2; d_gene: .; j_gene: TRBJ1-5; CDR3nt: TGCGCCAGCAGCGGACAGTCCAATCAGCCCCAGCATTTT; CDR3aa: CASSGQSNQPQHF
abundance: few; v_gene: TRBV24-1; d_gene: .; j_gene: TRBJ1-5; CDR3nt: TGTGCCACCAGTGGCGGAAGCAATCAGCCCCAGCATTTT; CDR3aa: CATSGGSNQPQHF
abundance: once; v_gene: TRBV7-2; d_gene: .; j_gene: TRBJ1-2; CDR3nt: TGTGCCAGCAGCGAGTATCTTAGGGAAGGCTACACCTTC; CDR3aa: CASSEYLREGYTF
abundance: .; v_gene: TRBV3-1/TRBV3-2; d_gene: TRBD2; j_gene: TRBJ2-3; CDR3nt: TGTGCCAGCAGCCCCGCCCGACTAGCTCTCACAGATACGCAGTATTTT; CDR3aa: CASSPARLALTDTQYF
abundance: .; v_gene: TRBV7-9; d_gene: .; j_gene: TRBJ2-4; CDR3nt: TGTGCCAGCAGCGGACCACAGGGCGGGCTTGGGGCCAAAAACATTCAGTACTTC; CDR3aa: CASSGPQGGLGAKNIQYF
abundance: .; v_gene: TRBV19; d_gene: TRBD1; j_gene: TRBJ1-5; CDR3nt: TGTGCCAGCCACTTTACAGGGGAGCCTAGCAATCAGCCCCAGCATTTT; CDR3aa: CASHFTGEPSNQPQHF
abundance: .; v_gene: TRBV9; d_gene: .; j_gene: TRBJ2-1; CDR3nt: TGTGCCAGCAGCGTAGTAGTTGGGGACGAGCAGTTCTTC; CDR3aa: CASSVVVGDEQFF
abundance: few; v_gene: TRBV24-1; d_gene: .; j_gene: TRBJ2-3; CDR3nt: TGTGCCACCGAATCAGGGGACGAGAGCACAGATACGCAGTATTTT; CDR3aa: CATESGDESTDTQYF
abundance: .; v_gene: TRBV6-6; d_gene: .; j_gene: TRBJ1-3; CDR3nt: TGTGCCAGCAGTTACTCGCTCAGGGGTACTGGAAACACCATATATTTT; CDR3aa: CASSYSLRGTGNTIYF
abundance: .; v_gene: TRBV10-1; d_gene: TRBD1; j_gene: TRBJ1-1; CDR3nt: TGCGCCAGCAGTGAGTCGAGAGGGGGCGCGGCTGAAGCTTTCTTT; CDR3aa: CASSESRGGAAEAFF
abundance: .; v_gene: TRBV18; d_gene: .; j_gene: TRBJ1-1; CDR3nt: TGTGCCAGCTCACCAGCGGGGGGAAGGGGCACTGAAGCTTTCTTT; CDR3aa: CASSPAGGRGTEAFF
abundance: .; v_gene: TRBV3-1/TRBV3-2; d_gene: .; j_gene: TRBJ1-5; CDR3nt: TGTGCCAGCAGCCGGGACGGAAATCAGCCCCAGCATTTT; CDR3aa: CASSRDGNQPQHF
abundance: .; v_gene: TRBV7-6; d_gene: TRBD1; j_gene: TRBJ1-5; CDR3nt: TGTGCCAGCAGCAAAGACAGGGGCGGCAATCAGCCCCAGCATTTT; CDR3aa: CASSKDRGGNQPQHF
abundance: .; v_gene: TRBV6-1; d_gene: .; j_gene: TRBJ1-2; CDR3nt: TGTGCCAGCAGTGAAGGGGGTGTTTATGGCTACACCTTC; CDR3aa: CASSEGGVYGYTF
abundance: .; v_gene: TRBV9; d_gene: .; j_gene: TRBJ1-2; CDR3nt: TGTGCCAGCAGCGGGGCAGGAGTACCGTCGGGTGGCTACACCTTC; CDR3aa: CASSGAGVPSGGYTF
abundance: .; v_gene: TRBV5-1; d_gene: TRBD2; j_gene: TRBJ2-7; CDR3nt: TGCGCCAGCAGCTTGGCGCCCCGACTAGCGGCGCCCTACGAGCAGTACTTC; CDR3aa: CASSLAPRLAAPYEQYF